One T cell receptor (beta chain) is described in this entry. Its specificity is not known. The CDR3 is 15 residues long. The germline V gene has CDR1 SQVTM and CDR2 ANQGSEA. V lost 4 bases, J lost 9 bases, and 22 bases lay in between. This sample stems from a study of T cells in Graves' hyperthyroidism and ophthalmopathy. Regarding the study as a whole: Researchers report that a 13 V-J model separated ophthalmopathy from stable hyperthyroidism. Within blood appeared most thyroid clonotypes that had expanded above 0.001.

The CDR3 regions of TCR beta were amplified from RNA transcripts. First-round RT-PCR of the TCR CDR3 relied on the HTBI primer set. TCRdb itself ran the multiplex PCR reads through MiXCR, one entry per CDR3 protein. The sample gives fewer than 30,000 distinct CDR3 sequences, approximately 49% of which show up once; 25% is in the top ten. This sequence joins TRBV29-1 and TRBJ2-1; possibly TRBD2 for D (6 bases). Sequenced input: blood. The source of this sequence is a woman aged 40 to 50 with Graves' hyperthyroidism that later progressed to Graves' ophthalmopathy. The CDR3 bases are TGCAGCGTTGTCTGTGCCAGCGGTAGCGGAACTGAGCAGTTCTTC. Translating it yields CSVVCASGSGTEQFF.